Listed below are T cell receptor beta chains from one sample, sequenced in a study of cytomegalovirus exposure and HLA in healthy donors. This table comes from immunoSEQ multiplex PCR, and its TCRdb copy is limited to in-frame clones, with some not included. The sample has 100,000 to 150,000 clones, 72% seen once. Sequencing was done on a sample of PBMCs. The receptors come from a man under 40 in good health and CMV-seronegative. The CDR3 runs from the conserved cysteine through the conserved F or W. Each record gives: clone size, J gene, V gene, CDR3 length, D gene, CDR3 protein, CDR3 DNA. The D gene is left open where the match is weak. Clone size appears in some rows only: once, few, many, or a class for an expanded clone.

once | TRBJ1-4 | TRBV7-9 | 16 | NA | CSSGTRVLGPNEKLFF | TGTTCCAGCGGTACCAGGGTCCTAGGGCCTAATGAAAAACTGTTTTTT
once | TRBJ2-5 | TRBV6-5 | 14 | TRBD2 | CASTHGGAGETQYF | TGTGCCAGCACCCACGGGGGGGCGGGGGAGACCCAGTACTTC
NA | TRBJ1-1 | TRBV7-2 | 12 | NA | CASSLVGGKAFF | TGTGCCAGCAGCTTAGTTGGGGGCAAGGCTTTCTTT
once | TRBJ2-2 | TRBV19 | 15 | NA | CASRLQGEGTGELFF | TGTGCCAGTAGGCTACAGGGGGAGGGCACCGGGGAGCTGTTTTTT
NA | TRBJ1-2 | TRBV28 | 18 | NA | CASNPTGKVGLGRYGYTF | TGTGCCAGCAACCCAACAGGGAAAGTTGGCTTAGGCAGATATGGCTACACCTTC
NA | TRBJ2-2 | TRBV9 | 15 | TRBD2 | CASSLLAGSGGELFF | TGTGCCAGCAGCTTACTAGCGGGGTCTGGGGGGGAGCTGTTTTTT
NA | TRBJ1-1 | TRBV19 | 14 | NA | CASSIVDGTLEAFF | TGTGCCAGTAGTATAGTTGACGGGACACTGGAAGCTTTCTTT
few | TRBJ2-5 | TRBV5-1 | 15 | NA | CASSLGRGQEETQYF | TGCGCCAGCAGCTTGGGGCGGGGCCAGGAAGAGACCCAGTACTTC
NA | TRBJ2-1 | TRBV7-2 | 15 | TRBD1 | CASSLEGQGYSEQFF | TGTGCCAGCAGCTTAGAAGGACAGGGTTATAGTGAGCAGTTCTTC
NA | TRBJ2-1 | TRBV4-3 | 16 | NA | CASSQDAKSSYNEQFF | TGCGCCAGCAGCCAAGACGCCAAGAGCTCCTACAATGAGCAGTTCTTC
NA | TRBJ2-7 | TRBV21-1 | 15 | NA | CASSRHRGDSYEQYF | TGTGCCAGCAGTAGGCACAGGGGGGACTCCTACGAGCAGTACTTC
NA | TRBJ1-5 | TRBV10-3 | 16 | TRBD1 | CAISQGRDRGNQPQHF | TGTGCCATCAGCCAAGGGAGGGACAGGGGAAATCAGCCCCAGCATTTT
NA | TRBJ1-2 | TRBV27 | 12 | NA | CASSLGGNGYTF | TGTGCCAGCAGTTTAGGGGGGAACGGCTACACCTTC
few | TRBJ2-5 | TRBV5-4 | 14 | TRBD1 | CASSSPQGAETQYF | TGTGCCAGCAGCTCGCCTCAGGGGGCCGAGACCCAGTACTTC
NA | TRBJ2-5 | TRBV15 | 17 | TRBD1 | CATSRPGGDFRSETQYF | TGTGCCACCAGCAGACCAGGGGGCGACTTTCGTTCAGAGACCCAGTACTTC
NA | TRBJ2-2 | TRBV5-1 | 19 | TRBD2 | CASSRSGTSGVLNTGELFF | TGCGCCAGCAGTCGGTCCGGGACTAGCGGGGTTTTGAACACCGGGGAGCTGTTTTTT
NA | TRBJ2-5 | TRBV11-3 | 14 | NA | CASSPNGGEETQYF | TGTGCCAGCAGCCCCAATGGAGGGGAAGAGACCCAGTACTTC
few | TRBJ1-6 | TRBV4-1 | 17 | NA | CASSHKQGRTYNSPLHF | TGCGCCAGCAGCCATAAACAGGGTCGGACCTATAATTCACCCCTCCACTTT
few | TRBJ1-3 | TRBV28 | 13 | NA | CASSFSSGNTIYF | TGTGCCAGCAGTTTCAGCTCTGGAAACACCATATATTTT
NA | TRBJ1-4 | TRBV19 | 13 | NA | CASSIRVSEKLFF | TGTGCCAGTAGTATAAGAGTATCTGAAAAACTGTTTTTT
NA | TRBJ1-1 | TRBV9 | 14 | NA | CASSVEAGNTEAFF | TGTGCCAGCAGCGTAGAGGCAGGGAACACTGAAGCTTTCTTT
NA | TRBJ1-3 | TRBV29-1 | 13 | NA | CSVQPYAGNTIYF | TGCAGCGTTCAACCCTATGCGGGAAACACCATATATTTT
NA | TRBJ1-1 | TRBV9 | 13 | TRBD1 | CASSYTGVTEAFF | TGTGCCAGCAGCTACACAGGGGTCACTGAAGCTTTCTTT
NA | TRBJ1-2 | TRBV4-3 | 15 | NA | CASSPNRARYYGYTF | TGCGCCAGCAGCCCAAACAGGGCCCGGTACTATGGCTACACCTTC
NA | TRBJ1-3 | TRBV7-9 | 17 | TRBD1 | CASRSDPGTVSGNTIYF | TGTGCCAGCAGATCCGACCCTGGGACAGTCTCTGGAAACACCATATATTTT
NA | TRBJ2-1 | TRBV7-6 | 12 | NA | CASSLRYNEQFF | TGTGCCAGCAGCCTCAGATACAATGAGCAGTTCTTC
NA | TRBJ1-6 | TRBV5-1 | 18 | NA | CASSLYYSAQGNNSPLHF | TGCGCCAGCAGCTTGTATTATAGTGCGCAGGGAAATAATTCACCCCTCCACTTT
once | TRBJ2-5 | TRBV10-3 | 15 | TRBD1 | CAISASTGGLETQYF | TGTGCCATCAGTGCATCAACAGGGGGCCTGGAGACCCAGTACTTC
NA | TRBJ2-7 | TRBV28 | 14 | NA | CASSLARLASEQYF | TGTGCCAGCAGTTTGGCGCGGCTAGCGAGCGAGCAGTACTTC
NA | TRBJ1-2 | TRBV7-9 | 15 | TRBD1 | CASSLAGQEGHGYTF | TGTGCCAGCAGCTTAGCGGGACAGGAAGGGCATGGCTACACCTTC
NA | TRBJ1-5 | TRBV6-1 | 12 | NA | CASSEHSQPQHF | TGTGCCAGCAGTGAACATTCTCAGCCCCAGCATTTT
NA | TRBJ1-2 | TRBV5-4 | 15 | TRBD1 | CASSLADRVLGGYTF | TGTGCCAGCAGCTTGGCGGACAGGGTGTTGGGTGGCTACACCTTC
NA | TRBJ2-5 | TRBV4-2 | 15 | NA | CASSQVQSRRETQYF | TGTGCCAGCAGCCAAGTGCAGTCGCGGAGAGAGACCCAGTACTTC
NA | TRBJ2-3 | TRBV7-4 | 15 | NA | CASIRSKIGTDTQYF | TGTGCCAGCATCCGGTCAAAGATCGGCACAGATACGCAGTATTTT
NA | TRBJ1-2 | TRBV13 | 13 | NA | CASSLVRGDGYTF | TGTGCCAGCAGCTTAGTGCGGGGGGATGGCTACACCTTC
NA | TRBJ1-2 | TRBV6-1 | 18 | TRBD1 | CASSGRDRGPLGIYGYTF | TGTGCCAGCAGTGGTCGGGACAGGGGCCCCCTGGGTATCTATGGCTACACCTTC
NA | TRBJ1-4 | TRBV4-1 | 16 | TRBD1 | CASSQEETGGSEKLFF | TGCGCCAGCAGCCAGGAAGAAACAGGGGGAAGTGAAAAACTGTTTTTT
once | TRBJ2-1 | TRBV29-1 | 15 | TRBD2 | CSVLGGDNSYNEQFF | TGCAGCGTTCTCGGGGGGGACAACTCCTACAATGAGCAGTTCTTC
few | TRBJ2-7 | TRBV11-2 | 17 | TRBD1 | CASSPGTGLVGAYEQYF | TGTGCCAGCAGCCCCGGGACAGGGCTTGTGGGTGCTTACGAGCAGTACTTC
once | TRBJ2-7 | TRBV6-6 | 14 | TRBD2 | CASSSTSGGGEQYF | TGTGCCAGCAGTTCAACTAGCGGGGGAGGTGAGCAGTACTTC
NA | TRBJ1-1 | TRBV6-1 | 15 | TRBD1 | CASSLTGGLDTEAFF | TGTGCCAGCAGTCTGACAGGGGGCTTGGACACTGAAGCTTTCTTT
NA | TRBJ1-2 | TRBV6-5 | 12 | NA | CASTGVRSGYTF | TGTGCCAGCACCGGGGTGCGGTCTGGCTACACCTTC
NA | TRBJ1-5 | TRBV5-6 | 15 | TRBD1 | CASSRGTGSGQPQHF | TGTGCCAGCAGCCGCGGGACAGGGAGCGGTCAGCCCCAGCATTTT
NA | TRBJ2-1 | TRBV30 | 13 | TRBD2 | CAWEAGGRGEQFF | TGTGCCTGGGAAGCGGGGGGGCGAGGTGAGCAGTTCTTC
NA | TRBJ2-3 | TRBV30 | 18 | TRBD2 | CAWSGNSGGAVGTDTQYF | TGTGCCTGGAGTGGTAATAGCGGGGGGGCCGTCGGCACAGATACGCAGTATTTT